This T cell receptor (beta chain) was sequenced for a study of CD4 T cells in relation to SARS-CoV-2 and coronaviruses. Study as a whole: TCR beta CDR3s were sequenced after roughly eleven-day antigen culture of PBMCs. The HLA restriction of the shared crossreactive spike epitopes was mapped.

The assay was immunoSEQ multiplex PCR, and TCRdb's table has in-frame clones only and misses some. The sample holds 41,000 or so clones, roughly 84% seen once. Germline assignment: CDR1 SGHNT and CDR2 YYREEE (reference sequence). Trimming removed 9 bases at V and 4 bases at J, with 14 bases between. This CDR3 has 13 amino acids. Findings of the study overall: Crossreactivity was assessed only for spike protein, not other viral proteins. The assay detects memory recall responses, not culture-primed primary responses.

As for this clone: As yet, its antigen is unknown.

This chain uses TRBV5-4 with TRBJ2-1; TRBD2 is a possible D gene (6 bases). The sequencing sample was made of naive CD4+ T cells from PBMCs, cultured in vitro. Indicated subset: naive CD4+ T cells isolated by negative enrichment. This TCR came from an adult with COVID-19. CDR3 bases: TGTGCCACTGGGACTCCTGGTTACAATGAGCAGTTCTTC. Amino acids: CATGTPGYNEQFF.